The present TCR beta chain was sequenced within a study of beta chain features in type 1 diabetes. Trimming took 3 bases from V and 6 from J, leaving 11 bases between them. Germline-derived CDR1 and CDR2 are MDHEN and SYDVKM. There are 14 residues in the CDR3. Expressed TCRB transcripts were sequenced because the entire RNA isolate underwent reverse transcription. Repertoires were generated with immunoSEQ multiplex PCR, while TCRdb's copy carries only in-frame clones and drops some. The sample has around 500,000 clones, 9.5% to 12% seen once. The rearrangement joins TRBV28 to TRBJ1-4, with D perhaps TRBD1 (6 bases). This TCR came from a woman aged 18-29 years in good health. The specimen was naive CD4+ T cells from blood. CDR3 sequence reads: CASSFTDSHEKLFF. CDR3 nucleotides: TGTGCCAGCAGTTTTACGGACAGCCATGAAAAACTGTTTTTT.